This entry concerns a single TCR beta chain. This entry is derived from a study of blood T cell repertoires in COVID-19. Looking at the study overall: Sources were T cells, B-cell-depleted T cells, or PBMCs; the material itself was cDNA or gDNA.

CDR1 is SGDLS, CDR2 YYNGEE, per germline. Trimming left V 3 bases short and J 3 bases short, with 5 bases between. The CDR3 covers 12 residues. Participants were aged about 18 to 100 years from around 25 US areas. Clinical history reported by participants formed the basis on which cohorts were assigned. Per the original data handling: Amplification of reference gene primers provided the estimated nucleated cell counts. The repertoire was sequenced with immunoSEQ multiplex PCR; TCRdb's copy has only in-frame clones and lacks some. That table supplies the V and J calls and clone size; D and trimming were determined from the DNA. The table includes under 150,000 clones, approximately 87% detected once.

The chain employs TRBV9 and TRBJ2-3; D is uncertain. Sample: PBMCs or T cells enriched from blood (not recorded which). The source of this sequence is a woman aged 25 to 39 with acute COVID-19. This chain's CDR3 is CASSAVTDTQYF. Here the CDR3 DNA reads TGTGCCAGCAGCGCAGTTACAGATACGCAGTATTTT.